The present T cell receptor (beta chain) was sequenced within a study of blood T cell repertoires in COVID-19. Participants were aged 18 to 89 years from 20 to 30 US areas. In the study's own analysis: Estimation of nucleated cell counts was performed using reference gene primer amplification. Sequencing used immunoSEQ multiplex PCR; TCRdb keeps in-frame clones, though not all of them. For V, J and clone size, that table is used; D and trimming come from the DNA. This sample has around 300,000 clones, with 85% found just once. This clone appeared a few times. CDR3 length equals 18 residues. CDR1 and CDR2 (germline): LGHNA, YSLEER. V lost 0 bases, J lost 2 bases, and 8 bases stayed unmatched.

Specimen: PBMCs or T cells enriched from blood (not recorded which). The clonotype originates from a woman in her 50s who had recovered from COVID-19. This chain links TRBV4-3 with TRBJ2-2; 8 bases align to TRBD2. CDR3: CASSQERASGSNTGELFF. The CDR3 nucleotides are TGCGCCAGCAGCCAAGAGAGGGCTAGCGGGTCTAACACCGGGGAGCTGTTTTTT.